This TCR beta chain comes out of a study of blood T cells in healthy people across ages. Study-wide results and caveats: Versus aged donors, long-lived donors had higher diversity and more naive CD4+ cells. With age, beta diversity per million T cells declined roughly linearly, significantly by over 35.

CDR3 length equals 15 residues. Germline V gene lookup returns CDR1 SGHVS and CDR2 FQNEAQ. The V and J ends lost 5 bases and 1 base respectively, with 14 bases between them. This clonotype was detected only a few times. Antigen: not known. A sample-barcoded 5' primer and a J-beta primer mix were used in a second PCR of roughly 7 to 11 cycles. TCRdb reprocessed the 5' RACE reads with MiXCR, giving one entry per CDR3 protein. The sample lists 500,000 to 550,000 distinct CDR3 sequences, more than 20% seen once, with 8.7% in the top ten. The data were also submitted as part of a second study, on T cells of mothers and their children. As that report states: The authors found no persistent microchimeric T cell clones.

This clonotype was obtained from a boy aged 10-17 years in good health. The sequenced material came from blood. V and J are TRBV7-8 and TRBJ1-1; no clear D gene. For the CDR3, the DNA is TGTGCCAGCAGCCTTGACGGGTCTGCGAACACTGAAGCTTTCTTT. Amino acids: CASSLDGSANTEAFF.